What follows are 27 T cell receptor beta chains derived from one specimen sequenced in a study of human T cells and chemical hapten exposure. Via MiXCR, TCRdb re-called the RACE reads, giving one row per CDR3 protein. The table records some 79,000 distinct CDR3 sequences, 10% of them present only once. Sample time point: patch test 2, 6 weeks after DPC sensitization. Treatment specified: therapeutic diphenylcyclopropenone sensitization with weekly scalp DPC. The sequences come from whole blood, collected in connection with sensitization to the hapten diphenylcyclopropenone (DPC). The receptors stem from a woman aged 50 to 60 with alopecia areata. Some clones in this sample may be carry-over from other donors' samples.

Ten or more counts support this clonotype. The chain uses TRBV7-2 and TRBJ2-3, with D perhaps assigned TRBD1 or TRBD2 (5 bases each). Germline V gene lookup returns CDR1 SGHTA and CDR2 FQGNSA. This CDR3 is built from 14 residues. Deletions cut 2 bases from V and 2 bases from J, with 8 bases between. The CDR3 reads CASSLPGPTDTQYF. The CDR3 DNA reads TGTGCCAGCAGCTTACCGGGGCCCACAGATACGCAGTATTTT.

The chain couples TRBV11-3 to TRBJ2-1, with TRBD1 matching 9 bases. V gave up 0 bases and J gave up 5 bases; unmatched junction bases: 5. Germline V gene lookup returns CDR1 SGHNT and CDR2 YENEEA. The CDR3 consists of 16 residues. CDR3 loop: CASSLEGQGPNNEQFF. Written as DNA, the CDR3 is TGTGCCAGCAGCTTAGAAGGACAGGGGCCCAACAATGAGCAGTTCTTC.

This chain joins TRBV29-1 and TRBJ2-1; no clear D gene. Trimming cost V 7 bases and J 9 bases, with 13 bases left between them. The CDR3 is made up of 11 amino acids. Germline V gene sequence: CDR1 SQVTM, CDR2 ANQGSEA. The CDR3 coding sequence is TGCAGCGGTAAATTAGACGTTGAGCAGTTCTTC. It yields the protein CSGKLDVEQFF.

As DNA, the CDR3 is TGCAGTGCTAGTACCGTAGCGGGAGGTTTAGAGACCCAGTACTTC. Translating it yields CSASTVAGGLETQYF. The chain uses TRBV20-1 and TRBJ2-5; 10 bases align to TRBD2. The CDR3 sequence is 15 residues long. Germline assignment: CDR1 DFQATT and CDR2 SNEGSKA (reference sequence). The V and J ends lost 3 bases and 4 bases, in that order; junction bases with no gene match: 8.

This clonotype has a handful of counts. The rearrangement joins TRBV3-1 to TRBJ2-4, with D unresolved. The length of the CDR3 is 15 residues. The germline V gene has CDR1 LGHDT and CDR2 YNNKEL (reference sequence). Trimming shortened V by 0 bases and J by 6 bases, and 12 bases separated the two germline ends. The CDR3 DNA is TGTGCCAGCAGCCAAGATACACACTCTTTAAACATTCAGTACTTC. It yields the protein CASSQDTHSLNIQYF. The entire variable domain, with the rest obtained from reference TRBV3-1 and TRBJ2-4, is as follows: DTAVSQTPKYLVTQMGNDKSIKCEQNLGHDTMYWYKQDSKKFLKIMFSYNNKELIINETVPNRFSPKSPDKAHLNLHINSLELGDSAVYFCASSQDTHSLNIQYFGAGTRLSVL.

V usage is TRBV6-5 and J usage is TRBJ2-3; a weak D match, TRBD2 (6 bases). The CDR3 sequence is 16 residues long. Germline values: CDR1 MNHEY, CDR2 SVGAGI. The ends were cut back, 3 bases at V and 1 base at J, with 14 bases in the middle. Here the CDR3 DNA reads TGTGCCAGCAGTTATGGCGGCGGGGTTCGCACAGATACGCAGTATTTT. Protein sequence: CASSYGGGVRTDTQYF.

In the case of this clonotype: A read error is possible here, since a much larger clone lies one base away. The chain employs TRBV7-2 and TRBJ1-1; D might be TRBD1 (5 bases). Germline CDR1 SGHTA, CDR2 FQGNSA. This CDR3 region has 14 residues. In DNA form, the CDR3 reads TGTGCCAACAGCTTAGTGGGGGGTGCCACTGAAGCTTTCTTT. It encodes CANSLVGGATEAFF.

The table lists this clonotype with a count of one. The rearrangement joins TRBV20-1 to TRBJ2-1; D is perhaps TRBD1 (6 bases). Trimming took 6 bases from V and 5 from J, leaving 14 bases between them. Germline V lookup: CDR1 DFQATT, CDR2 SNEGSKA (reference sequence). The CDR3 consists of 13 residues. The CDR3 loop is CSAYRVRNNEQFF. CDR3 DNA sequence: TGCAGTGCATACAGGGTCCGTAACAATGAGCAGTTCTTC.

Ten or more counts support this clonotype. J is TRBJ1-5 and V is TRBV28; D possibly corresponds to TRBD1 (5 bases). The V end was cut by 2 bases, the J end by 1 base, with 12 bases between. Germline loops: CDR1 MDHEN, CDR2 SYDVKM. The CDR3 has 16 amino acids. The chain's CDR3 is CASSLKSGRSNQPQHF. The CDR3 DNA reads TGTGCCAGCAGTTTAAAGTCAGGGCGAAGCAATCAGCCCCAGCATTTT.

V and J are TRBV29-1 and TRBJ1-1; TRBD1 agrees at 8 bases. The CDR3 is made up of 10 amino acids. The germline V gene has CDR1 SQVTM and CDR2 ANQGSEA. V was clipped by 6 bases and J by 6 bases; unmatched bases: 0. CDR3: CSVTGAEAFF. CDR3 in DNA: TGCAGCGTGACAGGGGCTGAAGCTTTCTTT. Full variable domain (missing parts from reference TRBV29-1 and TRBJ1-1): SAVISQKPSRDICQRGTSLTIQCQVDSQVTMMFWYRQQPGQSLTLIATANQGSEATYESGFVIDKFPISRPNLTFSTLTVSNMSPEDSSIYLCSVTGAEAFFGQGTRLTVV.

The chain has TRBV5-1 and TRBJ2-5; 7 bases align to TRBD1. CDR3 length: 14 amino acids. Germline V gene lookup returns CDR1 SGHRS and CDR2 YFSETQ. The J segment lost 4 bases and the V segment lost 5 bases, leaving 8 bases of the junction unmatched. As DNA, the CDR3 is TGCGCCAGCAGTCCCCGACAGGGAAGAGAGACCCAGTACTTC. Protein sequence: CASSPRQGRETQYF.

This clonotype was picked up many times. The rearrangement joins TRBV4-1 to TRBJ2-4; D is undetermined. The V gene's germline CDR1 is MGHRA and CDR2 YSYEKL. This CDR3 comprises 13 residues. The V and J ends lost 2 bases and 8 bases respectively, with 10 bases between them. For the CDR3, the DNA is TGCGCCAGCAGCCAAATTCGTAGGGACATTCAGTACTTC. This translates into CASSQIRRDIQYF.

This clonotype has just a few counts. CDR3 region: CASSPVAGGYEQYF. The DNA for the CDR3 is TGTGCCAGCAGCCCTGTAGCGGGAGGGTACGAGCAGTACTTC. This chain connects TRBV7-9 to TRBJ2-7; 11 nucleotides agree with TRBD2. V was pared by 5 bases and J by 4 bases, with 4 bases of the junction left unmatched. The V gene's germline CDR1 is SEHNR and CDR2 FQNEAQ (reference sequence). The CDR3 runs to 14 residues.

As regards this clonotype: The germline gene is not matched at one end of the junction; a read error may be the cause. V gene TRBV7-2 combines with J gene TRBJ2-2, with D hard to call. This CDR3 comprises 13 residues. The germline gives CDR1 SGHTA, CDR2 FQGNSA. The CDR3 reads CVSSAVSPGELFF. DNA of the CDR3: TGTGTCAGCAGCGCGGTGAGCCCCGGGGAGCTGTTTTTT.

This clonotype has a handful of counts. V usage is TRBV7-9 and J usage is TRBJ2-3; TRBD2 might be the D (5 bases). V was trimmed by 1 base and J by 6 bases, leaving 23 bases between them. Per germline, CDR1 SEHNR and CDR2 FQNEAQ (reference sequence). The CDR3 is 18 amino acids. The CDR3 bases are TGTGCCAGCAGCTTAGTCGAGCTAGCTCCCGATCCGAGGGATACGCAGTATTTT. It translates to CASSLVELAPDPRDTQYF.

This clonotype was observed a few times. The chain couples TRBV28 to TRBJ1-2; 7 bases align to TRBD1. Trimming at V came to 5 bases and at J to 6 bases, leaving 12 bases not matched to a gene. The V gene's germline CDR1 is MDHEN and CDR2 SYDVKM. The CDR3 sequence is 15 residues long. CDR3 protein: CASSASRGGPDGYTF. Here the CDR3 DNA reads TGTGCCAGCAGTGCCTCCAGGGGGGGGCCTGATGGCTACACCTTC.

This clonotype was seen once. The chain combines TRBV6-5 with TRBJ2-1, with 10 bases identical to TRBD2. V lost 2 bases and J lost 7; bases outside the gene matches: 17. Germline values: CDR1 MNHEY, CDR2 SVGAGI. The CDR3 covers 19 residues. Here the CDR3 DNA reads TGTGCCAGCAGTTACCGATCTAGCGGGAGTTCGGTTTCGGGTAATGAGCAGTTCTTC. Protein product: CASSYRSSGSSVSGNEQFF.

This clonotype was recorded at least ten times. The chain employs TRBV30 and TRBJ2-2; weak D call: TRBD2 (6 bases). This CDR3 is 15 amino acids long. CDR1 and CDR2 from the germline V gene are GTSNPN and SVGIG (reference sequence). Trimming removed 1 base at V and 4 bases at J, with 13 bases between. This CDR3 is CAWSAGVRGTGELFF. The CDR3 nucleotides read TGTGCCTGGAGTGCGGGGGTTCGGGGCACCGGGGAGCTGTTTTTT.

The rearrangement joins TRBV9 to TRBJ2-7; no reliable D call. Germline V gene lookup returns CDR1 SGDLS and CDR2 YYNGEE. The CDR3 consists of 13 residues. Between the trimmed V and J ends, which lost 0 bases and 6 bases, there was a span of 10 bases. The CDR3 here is CASSVDRSGEQYF. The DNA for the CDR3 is TGTGCCAGCAGCGTAGATAGGAGTGGCGAGCAGTACTTC.

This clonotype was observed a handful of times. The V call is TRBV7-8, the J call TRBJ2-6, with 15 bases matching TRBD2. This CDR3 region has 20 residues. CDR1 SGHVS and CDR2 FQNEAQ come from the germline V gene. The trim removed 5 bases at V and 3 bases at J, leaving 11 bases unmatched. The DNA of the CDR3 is TGTGCCAGCAGCGCAGGAAGGACTAGCGGGAGGGCCGTTGGGGCCAACGTCCTGACTTTC. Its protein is CASSAGRTSGRAVGANVLTF.

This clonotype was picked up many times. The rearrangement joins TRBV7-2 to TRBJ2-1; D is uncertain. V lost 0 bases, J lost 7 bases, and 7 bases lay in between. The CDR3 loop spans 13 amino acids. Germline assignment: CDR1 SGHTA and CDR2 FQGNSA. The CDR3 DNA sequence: TGTGCCAGCAGCTTAGCGCTGGTAAATGAGCAGTTCTTC. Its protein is CASSLALVNEQFF.

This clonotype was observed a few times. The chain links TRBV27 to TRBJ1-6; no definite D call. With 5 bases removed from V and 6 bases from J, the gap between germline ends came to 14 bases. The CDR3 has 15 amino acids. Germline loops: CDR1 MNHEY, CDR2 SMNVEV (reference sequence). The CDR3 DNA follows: TGTGCCAGCAGTATCCGAGACACAACTAATTCACCCCTCCACTTT. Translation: CASSIRDTTNSPLHF.

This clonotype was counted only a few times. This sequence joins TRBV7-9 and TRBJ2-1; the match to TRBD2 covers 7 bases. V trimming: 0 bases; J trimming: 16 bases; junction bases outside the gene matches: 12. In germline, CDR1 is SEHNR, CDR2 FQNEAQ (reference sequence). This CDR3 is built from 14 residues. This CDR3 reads CASSLASMREKPFF. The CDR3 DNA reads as TGTGCCAGCAGCTTAGCGTCGATGCGGGAGAAGCCATTCTTC.

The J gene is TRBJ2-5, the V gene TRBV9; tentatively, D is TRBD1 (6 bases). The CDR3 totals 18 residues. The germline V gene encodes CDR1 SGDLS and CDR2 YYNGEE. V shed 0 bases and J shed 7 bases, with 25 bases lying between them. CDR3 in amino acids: CASSVGGESLRARGTQYF. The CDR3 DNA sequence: TGTGCCAGCAGCGTAGGAGGAGAGAGCCTCCGAGCCAGGGGGACCCAGTACTTC.

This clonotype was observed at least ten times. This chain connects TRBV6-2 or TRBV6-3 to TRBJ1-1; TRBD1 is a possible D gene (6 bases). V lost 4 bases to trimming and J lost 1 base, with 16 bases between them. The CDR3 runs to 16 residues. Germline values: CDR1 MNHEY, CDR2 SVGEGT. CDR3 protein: CASSSGQGRRNTEAFF. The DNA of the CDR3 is TGTGCCAGCAGTTCTGGGCAGGGGCGACGGAACACTGAAGCTTTCTTT.

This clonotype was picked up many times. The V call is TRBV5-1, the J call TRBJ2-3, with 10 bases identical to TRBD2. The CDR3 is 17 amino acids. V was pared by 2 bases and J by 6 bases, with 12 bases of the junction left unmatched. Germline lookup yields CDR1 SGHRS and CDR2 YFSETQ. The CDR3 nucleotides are TGCGCCAGCAGCTTTTCAGGAGCGGGAGGGAGCGCGGATACGCAGTATTTT. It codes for CASSFSGAGGSADTQYF.

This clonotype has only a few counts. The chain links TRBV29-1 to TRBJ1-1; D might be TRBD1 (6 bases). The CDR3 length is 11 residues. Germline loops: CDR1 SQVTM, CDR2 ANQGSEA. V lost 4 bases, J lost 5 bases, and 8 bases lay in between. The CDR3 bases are TGCAGCGTTGCGGACAGTACTGAAGCTTTCTTT. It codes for CSVADSTEAFF.